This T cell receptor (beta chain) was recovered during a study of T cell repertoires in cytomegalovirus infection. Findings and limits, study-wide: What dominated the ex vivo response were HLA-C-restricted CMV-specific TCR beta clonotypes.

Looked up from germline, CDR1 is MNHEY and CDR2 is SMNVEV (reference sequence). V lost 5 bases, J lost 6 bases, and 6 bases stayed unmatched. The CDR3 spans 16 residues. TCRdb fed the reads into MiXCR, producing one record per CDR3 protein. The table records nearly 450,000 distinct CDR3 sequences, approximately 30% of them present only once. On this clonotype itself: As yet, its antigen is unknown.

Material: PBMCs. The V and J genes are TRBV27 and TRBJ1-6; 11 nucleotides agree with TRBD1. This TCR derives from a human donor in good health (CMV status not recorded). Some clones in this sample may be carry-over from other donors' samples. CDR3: CASSIWTGGVNSPLHF. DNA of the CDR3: TGTGCCAGCAGTATATGGACAGGGGGCGTTAATTCACCCCTCCACTTT.